The 7 T cell receptor beta chains presented below share a single source sample, sequenced in a study of shared clonotypes between healthy human individuals (dated by TCRdb to the early 2020s). Receptor amplification or capture employed the immunoSEQ multiplex PCR assay. TCRdb mirrors the immuneACCESS table, restricted to in-frame sequences. Some clones are absent from its copies; in checked studies, under half trace to an unresolved V gene, and the reason for the others is unknown. This sample has 950,000 to 1,100,000 clones in its table, and 65% to 80% of those were observed once. The top ten constitute about 1.4% of the sample. Sequenced: memory CD4+ T cells sorted from blood. The cell subset or site label here, explained by the study, means: CD45RA-negative fraction. The receptors stem from a man aged 18 to 35 in good health.

V is TRBV29-1 and J is TRBJ2-3; D is possibly TRBD2 (7 bases). V lost 4 bases, J lost 0 bases, and 14 bases lay in between. CDR1 SQVTM and CDR2 ANQGSEA come from the germline V gene. This CDR3 region has 15 residues. CDR3 nucleotides: TGCAGCGTTGTGGTGGGCGGGGGCAGCACAGATACGCAGTATTTT. Translated, it gives CSVVVGGGSTDTQYF.

CDR3 sequence reads: CASSLDRWGKGETQYF. CDR3 coding DNA: TGCGCCAGCAGCTTGGACAGGTGGGGGAAAGGGGAGACCCAGTACTTC. This chain connects TRBV5-1 to TRBJ2-5; either TRBD1 or TRBD2 may supply D (5 bases each). This CDR3 is 16 amino acids long. In germline, CDR1 is SGHRS, CDR2 YFSETQ. V shed 0 bases and J shed 5 bases, with 17 bases lying between them.

In the case of this clone: Other DNA sequences in this sample translate to the same CDR3. The chain is built from TRBV5-4 and TRBJ1-5, with TRBD1 matching 8 bases. With 4 bases clipped from V and 6 bases from J, the junction kept 3 bases outside the gene matches. The V gene's germline CDR1 is SGHNT and CDR2 YYREEE (reference sequence). This CDR3 has 13 amino acids. The CDR3 reads CASSRDRGQPQHF. As DNA, the CDR3 is TGTGCCAGCAGCCGTGACAGGGGTCAGCCCCAGCATTTT.

The chain recombines TRBV5-1 with TRBJ2-3; 8 nucleotides agree with TRBD2. The ends lost 2 bases at V and 2 bases at J; junction bases unmatched: 7. The CDR3 spans 16 residues. The germline V gene encodes CDR1 SGHRS and CDR2 YFSETQ. This CDR3 is CASSFTSGNPTDTQYF. The DNA for the CDR3 is TGCGCCAGCAGCTTCACTAGCGGTAACCCCACAGATACGCAGTATTTT.

The DNA of the CDR3 is TGTGCCAGCAGTGACAGGCCCTCCTACAATGAGCAGTTCTTC. Protein sequence: CASSDRPSYNEQFF. J is TRBJ2-1 and V is TRBV2; D is ambiguous. The CDR3 runs to 14 residues. In germline, CDR1 is SNHLY, CDR2 FYNNEI. The germline V and J ends were trimmed by 3 bases and 0 bases, with 6 bases remaining between them.

V usage is TRBV10-1 and J usage is TRBJ2-7; no reliable D call. The CDR3 has 13 amino acids. V was clipped by 5 bases and J by 1 base, with 9 bases between them. CDR1 and CDR2 from the germline V gene are WNHNN and SYGVQD (reference sequence). CDR3 nucleotide sequence: TGCGCCAGCAGTAAAGATCCTTCCTACGAGCAGTACTTC. Protein: CASSKDPSYEQYF.

The rearrangement links TRBV5-6 to TRBJ2-1; tentative D call: TRBD2 (6 bases). Looked up from germline, CDR1 is SGHDT and CDR2 is YYEEEE. CDR3 length: 15 residues. Trimming stripped 2 bases from V and 3 bases from J, with 12 bases between. CDR3 sequence: CASSLAPGVYNEQFF. The DNA for the CDR3 is TGTGCCAGCAGCTTAGCCCCGGGGGTCTACAATGAGCAGTTCTTC. The full variable domain, completed using reference TRBV5-6 and TRBJ2-1, is DAGVTQSPTHLIKTRGQQVTLRCSPKSGHDTVSWYQQALGQGPQFIFQYYEEEERQRGNFPDRFSGHQFPNYSSELNVNALLLGDSALYLCASSLAPGVYNEQFFGPGTRLTVL.